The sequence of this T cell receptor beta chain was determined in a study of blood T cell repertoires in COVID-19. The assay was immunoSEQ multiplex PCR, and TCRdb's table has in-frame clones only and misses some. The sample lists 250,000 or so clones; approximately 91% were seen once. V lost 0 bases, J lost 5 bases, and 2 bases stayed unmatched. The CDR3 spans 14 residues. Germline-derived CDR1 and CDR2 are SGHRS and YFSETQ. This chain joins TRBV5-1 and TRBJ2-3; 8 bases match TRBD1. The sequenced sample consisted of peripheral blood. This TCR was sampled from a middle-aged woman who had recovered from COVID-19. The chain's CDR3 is CASSLDRGVDTQYF. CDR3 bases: TGCGCCAGCAGCTTGGACAGGGGGGTAGATACGCAGTATTTT.